This T cell receptor (beta chain) was retrieved from a study of blood T cell repertoires in COVID-19. As for the study in general: Italy, Spain and the United States were the sources of the convalescent and acute COVID-19 samples. Sources were T cells, B-cell-depleted T cells, or PBMCs; the material itself was cDNA or gDNA.

Per the study methods: Amplification from reference gene primers served as the basis for estimated nucleated cell counts. TCRdb's table, derived via immunoSEQ multiplex PCR, lists solely in-frame clones and lacks some. Clonal size and the V and J genes are those of that table, whereas D and trimming came from the DNA. The data hold 180,000 or so clones, with roughly 86% observed a single time. CDR3 length: 12 amino acids. Trimming took off 2 bases at V and 4 bases at J, with 6 bases between the two ends. CDR1 is SGHTS, CDR2 YDEGEE, per germline. This TCR came from a woman in her thirties with active or convalescent COVID-19. The sequenced sample consisted of peripheral blood. The chain uses TRBV5-8 and TRBJ1-2; D is ambiguous. CDR3 residues: CASSFSSYGYTF. Written as DNA, the CDR3 is TGTGCCAGCAGCTTTTCCTCCTATGGCTACACCTTC.